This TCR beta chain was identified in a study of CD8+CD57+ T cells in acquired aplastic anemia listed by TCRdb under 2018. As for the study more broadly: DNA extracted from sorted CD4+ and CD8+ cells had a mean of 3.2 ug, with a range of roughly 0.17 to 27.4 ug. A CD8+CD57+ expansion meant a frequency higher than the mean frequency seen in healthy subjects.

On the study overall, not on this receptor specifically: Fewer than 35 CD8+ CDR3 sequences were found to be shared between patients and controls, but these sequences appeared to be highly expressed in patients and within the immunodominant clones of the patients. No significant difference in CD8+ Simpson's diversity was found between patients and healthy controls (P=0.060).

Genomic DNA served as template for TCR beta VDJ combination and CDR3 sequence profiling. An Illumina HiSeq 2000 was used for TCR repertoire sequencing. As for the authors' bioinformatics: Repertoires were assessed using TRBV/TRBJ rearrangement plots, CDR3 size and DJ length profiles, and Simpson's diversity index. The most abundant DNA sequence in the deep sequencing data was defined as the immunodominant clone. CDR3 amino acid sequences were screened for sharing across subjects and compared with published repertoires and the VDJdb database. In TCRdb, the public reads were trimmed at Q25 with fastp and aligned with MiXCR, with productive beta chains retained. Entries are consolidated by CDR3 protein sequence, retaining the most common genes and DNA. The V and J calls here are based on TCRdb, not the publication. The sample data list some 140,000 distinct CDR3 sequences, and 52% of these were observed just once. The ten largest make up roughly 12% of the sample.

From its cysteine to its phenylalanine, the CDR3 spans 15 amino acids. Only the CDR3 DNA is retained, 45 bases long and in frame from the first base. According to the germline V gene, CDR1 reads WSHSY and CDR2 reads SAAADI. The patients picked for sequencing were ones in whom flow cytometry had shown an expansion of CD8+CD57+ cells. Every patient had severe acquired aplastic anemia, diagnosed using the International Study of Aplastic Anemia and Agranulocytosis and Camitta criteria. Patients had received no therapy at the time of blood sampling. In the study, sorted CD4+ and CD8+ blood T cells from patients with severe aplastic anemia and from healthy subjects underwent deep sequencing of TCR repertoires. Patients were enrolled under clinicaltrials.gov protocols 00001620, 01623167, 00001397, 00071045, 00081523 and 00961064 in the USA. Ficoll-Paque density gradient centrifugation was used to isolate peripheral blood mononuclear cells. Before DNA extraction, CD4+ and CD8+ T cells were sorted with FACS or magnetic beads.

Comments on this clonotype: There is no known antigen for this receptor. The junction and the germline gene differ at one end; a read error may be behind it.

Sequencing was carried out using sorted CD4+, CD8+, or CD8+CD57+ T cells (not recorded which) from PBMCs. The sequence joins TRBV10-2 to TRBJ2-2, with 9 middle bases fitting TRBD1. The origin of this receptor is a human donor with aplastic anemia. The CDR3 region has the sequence CASSEGTGHTGELFF. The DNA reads TGCGCCAGCAGTGAGGGGACAGGGCACACCGGGGAGCTGTTCTTT.